This T cell receptor (beta chain) emerged from a study of T cells in women clearing cervical HPV infection. For the study at large: Only a few women had HLA typing results available.

Germline V gives CDR1 LNHDA, CDR2 SQIVND (reference sequence). The CDR3 extends over 15 amino acids. V was pared by 6 bases and J by 4 bases, with 7 bases of the junction left unmatched. Study observations and caveats: T-cell numbers per sample were unknown and may explain richness differences. CIN3+ cases had significantly higher TCR repertoire richness than controls, but evenness did not differ.

About this clone: Its specificity is unknown. The sequence runs out 3 residues before the end of the CDR3; the remainder is reconstructed from the germline J gene.

TCRdb keeps only in-frame clones here, not all; method: immunoSEQ multiplex PCR. There are over 15,000 clones in the sample, with 2.5% to 3.5% held by the top ten. The chain uses TRBV19 and TRBJ2-2; 8 nucleotides align to TRBD2. The sequenced sample was blood buffy coat. This sequence was found in a woman between 18 and 75 years old with a cervical HPV16 infection that either progressed to CIN3+ or cleared (not recorded which). CDR3 amino acids: CASRWAGGATGELFF. The covered CDR3 bases are TGTGCCAGTAGATGGGCCGGGGGGGCCACCGGGGAG.